What follows is one T cell receptor (beta chain) and its context. Time point noted: blood 2 weeks post-SBRT. Treatment defined: 15 Gy SBRT to primary tumor, nephrectomy 4 weeks later. The tumor was a clear cell renal cell carcinoma. The CDR3 is made up of 12 amino acids. V was clipped by 2 bases and J by 6 bases, with 5 bases between them. CDR1 and CDR2 from the germline V gene are SGHRS and YFSETQ. TCRdb keeps only in-frame clones here, not all; method: immunoSEQ multiplex PCR. The sample has roughly 120,000 clones, more than 80% seen once. These data are taken from a study of radiation and T cells in renal cell carcinoma. Across the whole study: Nephrectomy followed 15 Gy stereotactic body radiation by 4 weeks.

The rearrangement uses TRBV5-1 and TRBJ2-2, with D uncertain. The source is an older woman with renal cell carcinoma. The sample was blood, taken from a patient whose treatment included radiotherapy and nephrectomy. Here the CDR3 DNA reads TGCGCCAGCAGCTTAATAGCCGGGGAGCTGTTTTTT. This sequence encodes CASSLIAGELFF.